The rows below give T cell receptor beta chains drawn from one sample of a study of blood T cell repertoires in COVID-19. The table came from immunoSEQ multiplex PCR; TCRdb's copy has only in-frame clones and leaves some out. The sample lists 450,000 to 500,000 clones, 75% to 90% seen once, with approximately 3.2% in the top ten. Source material: peripheral blood. The receptors shown here come from a human donor in a cohort sampled during active COVID-19. The CDR3 runs from the conserved cysteine through the conserved F or W. Fields, in order: clone size, J gene, V gene, D gene, CDR3 DNA, CDR3 protein. D genes are given only for firm matches. Size tells how often a clone was seen (once, few, many) or the class of an expanded clone, and some rows leave it out.

clone_size: NA; j_call: TRBJ2-1; v_call: TRBV4-1; d_call: NA; cdr3_nt: TGCGCCAGCAGCCAAGAGTACACAATCCGATCCTACAATGAGCAGTTCTTC; cdr3_aa: CASSQEYTIRSYNEQFF
clone_size: NA; j_call: TRBJ1-1; v_call: TRBV7-9; d_call: NA; cdr3_nt: TGTGCCAGCAGCTTAATGGGCTTGAACACTGAAGCTTTCTTT; cdr3_aa: CASSLMGLNTEAFF
clone_size: NA; j_call: TRBJ2-7; v_call: TRBV6-5; d_call: NA; cdr3_nt: TGTGCCAGCAAAGACACAGGGGGGGCCTACGAGCAGTACTTC; cdr3_aa: CASKDTGGAYEQYF
clone_size: NA; j_call: TRBJ2-7; v_call: TRBV5-1; d_call: TRBD1; cdr3_nt: TGCGCCAGCAGCTTGGACAGGGGTCTAGACGAGCAGTACTTC; cdr3_aa: CASSLDRGLDEQYF
clone_size: NA; j_call: TRBJ2-1; v_call: TRBV28; d_call: TRBD2; cdr3_nt: TGTGCCAGCAGTTTAATGGCGGGAGAAGGAGCTGAGCAGTTCTTC; cdr3_aa: CASSLMAGEGAEQFF
clone_size: NA; j_call: TRBJ1-5; v_call: TRBV10-3; d_call: NA; cdr3_nt: TGTGCCATCACCTCCACCCCGGATCAGCCCCAGCATTTT; cdr3_aa: CAITSTPDQPQHF
clone_size: NA; j_call: TRBJ1-2; v_call: TRBV7-9; d_call: TRBD1; cdr3_nt: TGTGCCAGCAGCTTCCGGGACAGGGGGCGAGAAATTTATGGCTACACCTTC; cdr3_aa: CASSFRDRGREIYGYTF
clone_size: NA; j_call: TRBJ1-5; v_call: TRBV18; d_call: NA; cdr3_nt: TGTGCCAGCACCAGCTCGGGGTTCAATCAGCCCCAGCATTTT; cdr3_aa: CASTSSGFNQPQHF
clone_size: NA; j_call: TRBJ1-1; v_call: TRBV29-1; d_call: NA; cdr3_nt: TGCAGCGTTGATTATCAGGCGGGGAACACTGAAGCTTTCTTT; cdr3_aa: CSVDYQAGNTEAFF
clone_size: NA; j_call: TRBJ1-5; v_call: TRBV19; d_call: NA; cdr3_nt: TGTGCCAGCATGAGACAGGACAATCAGCCCCAGCATTTT; cdr3_aa: CASMRQDNQPQHF
clone_size: once; j_call: TRBJ2-4; v_call: TRBV7-2; d_call: TRBD2; cdr3_nt: TGTGCCAGCACCGTGCGAGCGGGAGCTAACGGGAACATTCAGTACTTC; cdr3_aa: CASTVRAGANGNIQYF
clone_size: NA; j_call: TRBJ2-1; v_call: TRBV7-2; d_call: TRBD2; cdr3_nt: TGTGCCAGCAGCCTCAGCGGGAGCAACTACAATGAGCAGTTCTTC; cdr3_aa: CASSLSGSNYNEQFF
clone_size: many; j_call: TRBJ2-5; v_call: TRBV14; d_call: TRBD2; cdr3_nt: TGTGCCAGCAGCGAACTAGCGGGGATACAAGAGACCCAGTACTTC; cdr3_aa: CASSELAGIQETQYF
clone_size: NA; j_call: TRBJ1-6; v_call: TRBV10-3; d_call: NA; cdr3_nt: TGTGCCATCAGTGGGGGGAGTCAGGGGTCACCCCTCCACTTT; cdr3_aa: CAISGGSQGSPLHF
clone_size: NA; j_call: TRBJ2-1; v_call: TRBV3-1/TRBV3-2; d_call: NA; cdr3_nt: TGTGCCAGCAGCCCGTCCTACAATGAGCAGTTCTTC; cdr3_aa: CASSPSYNEQFF
clone_size: NA; j_call: TRBJ1-1; v_call: TRBV29-1; d_call: NA; cdr3_nt: TGCAGCGTTGAACCGCGGTACACTGAAGCTTTCTTT; cdr3_aa: CSVEPRYTEAFF
clone_size: few; j_call: TRBJ2-2; v_call: TRBV18; d_call: TRBD2; cdr3_nt: TGTGCCAGCTCACCACGGGAAGCGGGAGTTACGCCCGGGGAGCTGTTTTTT; cdr3_aa: CASSPREAGVTPGELFF
clone_size: NA; j_call: TRBJ1-1; v_call: TRBV4-2; d_call: NA; cdr3_nt: TGTGCCAGCAGCCAAGAGGGGGGAGGGGTGAACACTGAAGCTTTCTTT; cdr3_aa: CASSQEGGGVNTEAFF
clone_size: NA; j_call: TRBJ2-5; v_call: TRBV19; d_call: TRBD2; cdr3_nt: TGTGCCAGTAGGTTAGCGGGAGATACAGGGGAGACCCAGTACTTC; cdr3_aa: CASRLAGDTGETQYF
clone_size: NA; j_call: TRBJ2-7; v_call: TRBV27; d_call: TRBD1; cdr3_nt: TGTGCCAGCAGTTCCGGGGACAGGCCCGAAGACTTC; cdr3_aa: CASSSGDRPEDF
clone_size: NA; j_call: TRBJ2-3; v_call: TRBV4-3; d_call: TRBD2; cdr3_nt: TGCGCCAGCAGCCAACTGGGGACTAGCGCAGATACGCAGTATTTT; cdr3_aa: CASSQLGTSADTQYF
clone_size: few; j_call: TRBJ2-1; v_call: TRBV28; d_call: TRBD2; cdr3_nt: TGTGCCAGCAGTTTTTTGGGACTAGCGGGAGGGAGAAGCTCCTACAATGAGCAGTTCTTC; cdr3_aa: CASSFLGLAGGRSSYNEQFF
clone_size: NA; j_call: TRBJ1-2; v_call: TRBV3-1/TRBV3-2; d_call: NA; cdr3_nt: TGTGCCAGCAGCCAAGATTTTTCAGGGATCTATGGCTACACCTTC; cdr3_aa: CASSQDFSGIYGYTF
clone_size: NA; j_call: TRBJ2-7; v_call: TRBV6-5; d_call: TRBD1; cdr3_nt: TGTGCCAGCAGTTACAAGAGACCGGGACAGGGCTACGAGCAGTACTTC; cdr3_aa: CASSYKRPGQGYEQYF
clone_size: NA; j_call: TRBJ2-1; v_call: TRBV10-3; d_call: NA; cdr3_nt: TGTGCCATCAGTGAGGGGTGGGAGGATCACAATGAGCAGTTCTTC; cdr3_aa: CAISEGWEDHNEQFF
clone_size: NA; j_call: TRBJ1-1; v_call: TRBV10-1; d_call: TRBD1; cdr3_nt: TGCGCCAGCAGCCCGGGACAGGTGAACACTGAAGCTTTCTTT; cdr3_aa: CASSPGQVNTEAFF